This T cell receptor (beta chain) derives from a study of control samples from healthy donors and cancer patients (dated by TCRdb to 2018 to 2020). Libraries were built with the immunoSEQ multiplex PCR assay. What TCRdb holds here is the immuneACCESS table cut down to in-frame rearrangements. Part of the clones is not present; checked against another copy, under half of the missing clones reflect an unresolved V gene, and the others are unexplained. The sample table records roughly 150,000 clones; over 85% of these occur just once. The ten top clones hold 5.8% of the sample. On this clone: Its cognate antigen has yet to be identified. Base quality data are lacking; no much larger clone is found one base away.

Per the germline V gene, SGDLS is the CDR1 and YYNGEE is the CDR2. Measured from the cysteine to the phenylalanine, the CDR3 is 16 residues long. Kept here is only the CDR3 DNA, which spans 48 bases and is read in frame from base 1. The junction shows trimming of 2 bases on V and 2 bases on J, and the gene matches do not reach 9 bases of it. The chain joins TRBV9 to TRBJ2-5; 7 bases in the middle match TRBD1. Sequenced material: blood. This TCR derives from a man younger than 35 in good health. Here is the DNA: TGTGCCAGCAGCGTCAGTTCAGGGGGAAGGCAAGAGACCCAGTACTTC. It is translated as CASSVSSGGRQETQYF.